Described below is a single TCR beta chain sequence and its context. A far larger clone is just one base off, so this is likely a read error. This sample was included in a study of shared clonotypes between healthy human individuals. The CDR3 totals 16 residues. Germline V CDR1 and CDR2: SGHRS, YFSETQ. The assay was immunoSEQ multiplex PCR, and TCRdb's table has in-frame clones only and misses some. In the table there are over 400,000 clones, 60% to 80% of which are singletons. The source is a middle-aged woman in good health. Some clones in this sample may be carry-over from other donors' samples. Sequences were obtained from PBMCs. J is TRBJ2-3 and V is TRBV5-1; possible D gene TRBD2, 6 bases. This CDR3 is CASSVLDSTSTDAQYF. The CDR3, as DNA: TGCGCCAGCAGCGTACTGGATTCTACTAGCACAGATGCGCAGTATTTT.